These 2 T cell receptor beta chains came from one sample sequenced in a study of molecular identifiers for immune sequencing clone quantification. TCRdb passed the PCR reads through MiXCR, listing each CDR3 protein once. The table lists some 650,000 distinct CDR3 sequences, just under 20% of them singletons. The source material was naive CD8+ T cells from blood, with Jurkat cell RNA spiked in. As for subset: FACS-sorted CD8+CD4-CCR7+CD45RA+ naive T cells. These TCRs come from a human donor in good health. Some libraries in this study had Jurkat cell RNA spiked in.

The rearrangement links TRBV19 to TRBJ1-1; D not certain. Germline V lookup: CDR1 LNHDA, CDR2 SQIVND (reference sequence). The germline V and J ends were trimmed by 1 base and 4 bases, with 13 bases remaining between them. The CDR3 totals 15 residues. This chain's CDR3 is CASSIGMRQSTEAFF. The DNA for the CDR3 is TGTGCCAGTAGTATAGGGATGAGGCAGAGCACTGAAGCTTTCTTT.

The table lists this clonotype with many counts. The rearrangement links TRBV6-5 to TRBJ2-3; D possibly matches TRBD1 or TRBD2 (6 bases each). V dropped 5 bases and J dropped 6 bases, with 24 bases sitting between them. CDR1 MNHEY and CDR2 SVGAGI come from the germline V gene. The CDR3 length is 17 residues. CDR3 in DNA: TGTGCCAGCAGTGCCCCCCGCCAGGGGCATCGGGGGGATACGCAGTATTTT. This translates into CASSAPRQGHRGDTQYF.